These 13 T cell receptor beta chains originate from one sample sequenced in a study of PD-L1 blockade in urothelial cancer. TCRdb's table, derived via immunoSEQ multiplex PCR, lists solely in-frame clones and lacks some. The table shows some 67,000 clones, with approximately 91% occurring only once. The sample in question was PBMCs, obtained around atezolizumab (anti-PD-L1) treatment. Every receptor here comes from a man in his sixties with urothelial cancer.

The chain uses TRBV11-2 and TRBJ2-1, with D possibly TRBD1 on 5 matching bases. Germline CDR1 and CDR2: SGHAT and FQNNGV. The CDR3 loop spans 16 amino acids. V lost 6 bases, J lost 3 bases, and 18 bases lay in between. CDR3 in amino acids: CASSPARGAFYNEQFF. The DNA of the CDR3 is TGTGCCAGCAGTCCAGCAAGGGGCGCCTTCTACAATGAGCAGTTCTTC.

This clone has only a few counts. The V gene is TRBV2, the J gene TRBJ1-2; 8 positions agree with TRBD1. V lost 6 bases and J lost 4; bases outside the gene matches: 4. The CDR3 covers 13 residues. Per the germline V gene, CDR1 is SNHLY and CDR2 is FYNNEI. The CDR3 loop reads CASRPTGAYGYTF. The CDR3 nucleotides read TGTGCCAGCAGACCGACAGGGGCCTATGGCTACACCTTC.

The chain employs TRBV6-5 and TRBJ2-1, with 9 bases lining up with TRBD1. Germline CDR1 and CDR2: MNHEY and SVGAGI. V was pared by 5 bases and J by 6 bases, with 8 bases of the junction left unmatched. CDR3 size: 15 residues. Here the CDR3 DNA reads TGTGCCAGCAGTCGATCGGGACAGGGAGGCAATGAGCAGTTCTTC. Translated: CASSRSGQGGNEQFF.

The J gene is TRBJ2-7, the V gene TRBV7-8; 9 bases align to TRBD1. CDR1 is SGHVS, CDR2 FQNEAQ, per germline. The CDR3 is 14 residues long. The junction had 9 bases not matched to a gene; V was cut back by 5 bases and J by 7 bases. The CDR3 region has the DNA TGTGCCAGCAGCGGGGACAGGGCCTTAAGGGAGCAGTACTTC. Translated, it gives CASSGDRALREQYF.

The chain uses TRBV14 and TRBJ1-1; 9 bases agree with TRBD1. CDR3 length equals 15 residues. Germline V gene sequence: CDR1 SGHDN, CDR2 FVKESK. V dropped 2 bases and J dropped 4; count of bases not matched to a gene: 5. DNA for the CDR3: TGTGCCAGCAGCCAACACCGGGACAGGGCCACTGAAGCTTTCTTT. It codes for CASSQHRDRATEAFF.

This clone was observed a single time. The rearrangement links TRBV5-5 to TRBJ2-3; maybe TRBD1 (5 bases). The CDR3 covers 13 residues. V was shortened by 6 bases and J by 6 bases, with 14 bases between the two germline ends. The germline gives CDR1 SGHKS, CDR2 YYEKEE (reference sequence). The CDR3 loop is CASNIGKGDTQYF. The CDR3 coding sequence is TGTGCCAGCAACATTGGGAAGGGGGATACGCAGTATTTT.

This chain links TRBV28 with TRBJ2-7; D is perhaps TRBD1 (5 bases). The CDR3 is made up of 15 amino acids. The germline V and J ends were trimmed by 2 bases and 5 bases, with 16 bases remaining between them. Germline CDR1 is MDHEN and CDR2 is SYDVKM. The CDR3: CASSLEIQGNHEQYF. For the CDR3, the DNA is TGTGCCAGCAGTTTAGAAATTCAGGGTAACCACGAGCAGTACTTC.

V and J are TRBV7-2 and TRBJ1-3, with 7 bases matching TRBD1. The CDR3 runs 14 residues. Per the germline V gene, CDR1 is SGHTA and CDR2 is FQGNSA. V lost 2 bases to trimming and J lost 4 bases; unmatched junction nucleotides: 2. CDR3 in amino acids: CASSLRGRGNTIYF. CDR3 DNA: TGTGCCAGCAGCTTAAGGGGGCGCGGAAACACCATATATTTT.

The rearrangement links TRBV19 to TRBJ1-2; TRBD1 aligns across 10 bases. CDR3 length equals 14 residues. V trimming: 3 bases; J trimming: 6 bases; junction bases outside the gene matches: 4. Germline assignment: CDR1 LNHDA and CDR2 SQIVND (reference sequence). CDR3 amino acids: CASSIPTGGDGYTF. CDR3 DNA sequence: TGTGCCAGTAGTATCCCGACAGGGGGCGATGGCTACACCTTC.

This clone came up a few times. The V call is TRBV5-1, the J call TRBJ1-2; 7 bases are shared with TRBD1. Trimming cost V 4 bases and J 4 bases; bases outside gene matches: 4. Looked up from germline, CDR1 is SGHRS and CDR2 is YFSETQ. CDR3 size: 13 residues. The CDR3 spells CASSQGQFYGYTF. DNA for the CDR3: TGCGCCAGCAGCCAGGGACAGTTCTATGGCTACACCTTC.

The J gene is TRBJ1-2, the V gene TRBV19; 8 bases align to TRBD1. The germline V gene has CDR1 LNHDA and CDR2 SQIVND (reference sequence). Losses at the gene ends were 6 bases for V and 3 bases for J; bases not matched to a gene: 6. The CDR3 totals 14 residues. Written as DNA, the CDR3 is TGTGCCAGTAGGACGACAGGGGAAGACTATGGCTACACCTTC. It codes for CASRTTGEDYGYTF.

The rearrangement links TRBV6-5 to TRBJ2-2; 9 bases map to TRBD1. Per germline, CDR1 MNHEY and CDR2 SVGAGI. The length of the CDR3 is 15 residues. Losses at the gene ends were 2 bases for V and 8 bases for J; bases not matched to a gene: 6. DNA for the CDR3: TGTGCCAGCAGTTACCGGCGGACAGGGGTTGGGGAGCTGTTTTTT. Translation: CASSYRRTGVGELFF.

This sequence joins TRBV7-3 and TRBJ2-1; TRBD2 aligns across 7 bases. The CDR3 consists of 15 residues. V lost 6 bases to trimming and J lost 10 bases; unmatched junction nucleotides: 15. From germline, CDR1 is SGHTA and CDR2 FQGTGA. The CDR3 region has the DNA TGTGCCAGCAGTTCCGGACTAGAGGGGTCAGGAGAGCAGTTCTTC. Translated: CASSSGLEGSGEQFF.